Listed here are 31 T cell receptor beta chains from one sample, sequenced in a study of cytomegalovirus exposure and HLA in healthy donors. With 60 Vbeta and 13 Jbeta primers, the PCR was carried out. Sequencing used immunoSEQ multiplex PCR; TCRdb keeps in-frame clones, though not all of them. The sample totals under 95,000 clones. The specimen was PBMCs. These receptors originate from a man aged 50-60 years in good health and CMV-seronegative.

This chain connects TRBV7-6 to TRBJ2-4; 11 bases match TRBD2. Germline loops: CDR1 SGHVS, CDR2 FNYEAQ. V lost 6 bases and J lost 8; bases outside the gene matches: 9. The length of the CDR3 is 15 residues. CDR3 bases: TGTGCCAGCAGAGCCGGGACTAGCGGTCGTGACATTCAGTACTTC. Translated, it gives CASRAGTSGRDIQYF.

The rearrangement uses TRBV28 and TRBJ2-2; a possible D gene is TRBD2 (7 bases). There are 14 residues in the CDR3. From germline, CDR1 is MDHEN and CDR2 SYDVKM. V was cut by 4 bases and J by 5 bases, with 11 bases left in between. CDR3 sequence (DNA): TGTGCCAGCAGTTACCGGGGGGCAACCGGGGAGCTGTTTTTT. This translates into CASSYRGATGELFF.

J is TRBJ2-5 and V is TRBV7-6, with 8 bases lining up with TRBD2. Trimming took 1 base from V and 7 from J; bases not matched to a gene: 17. Germline V gene sequence: CDR1 SGHVS, CDR2 FNYEAQ. The CDR3 extends over 18 amino acids. The CDR3 DNA is TGTGCCAGCAGCTTAGGGGGTGGTAGCGGGACCTCCCGGAGGACCCAGTACTTC. Translated, it gives CASSLGGGSGTSRRTQYF.

The rearrangement uses TRBV5-6 and TRBJ2-5, with 9 bases fitting TRBD1. Unmatched junction bases numbered 9, after V lost 4 bases and J lost 5 bases. The CDR3 covers 15 residues. The germline V gene encodes CDR1 SGHDT and CDR2 YYEEEE. The CDR3, as DNA: TGTGCCAGCAGCCCTGGGACAGGGTGGAGGGAGACCCAGTACTTC. This encodes CASSPGTGWRETQYF.

The genes are TRBV7-5 and TRBJ1-5; the table's D call TRBD1 went unverified against the DNA. TRBV7-5 constitutes a pseudogene. This CDR3 comprises 16 residues. CDR3 in amino acids: CARSPPGTRRHQPQHF. The CDR3 coding sequence is TGTGCCAGAAGCCCTCCTGGGACAAGGAGGCATCAGCCCCAGCATTTT.

The rearrangement links TRBV5-5 to TRBJ1-1; the match to TRBD1 covers 7 bases. The CDR3 is 13 amino acids. The J segment lost 6 bases and the V segment lost 4 bases, leaving 6 bases of the junction unmatched. In germline, CDR1 is SGHKS, CDR2 YYEKEE (reference sequence). The CDR3 nucleotides are TGTGCCAGCAGCCCAGGGACAGCGGCTGAAGCTTTCTTT. It codes for CASSPGTAAEAFF. The full variable domain, its missing parts supplied by reference TRBV5-5 and TRBJ1-1, is DAGVTQSPTHLIKTRGQQVTLRCSPISGHKSVSWYQQVLGQGPQFIFQYYEKEERGRGNFPDRFSARQFPNYSSELNVNALLLGDSALYLCASSPGTAAEAFFGQGTRLTVV.

The chain is built from TRBV9 and TRBJ1-6; 8 nucleotides match TRBD1. Trimming cost V 4 bases and J 10 bases; bases outside gene matches: 7. The CDR3 consists of 14 residues. Germline V lookup: CDR1 SGDLS, CDR2 YYNGEE. The CDR3 DNA is TGTGCCAGCAGCCTCAGGGGGCAGGGATCACCCCTCCACTTT. It yields the protein CASSLRGQGSPLHF.

The chain couples TRBV4-1 to TRBJ2-3, with 9 nucleotides matching TRBD2. Per the germline V gene, CDR1 is MGHRA and CDR2 is YSYEKL. With 2 bases clipped from V and 0 bases from J, the junction kept 3 bases outside the gene matches. The CDR3 is made up of 16 amino acids. The CDR3 bases are TGCGCCAGCAGCCAAACTAGCGGGTTGAGCACAGATACGCAGTATTTT. This sequence encodes CASSQTSGLSTDTQYF.

The V call is TRBV18, the J call TRBJ1-1, with D unclear. CDR1 and CDR2 from the germline V gene are KGHSH and LQKENI. V dropped 3 bases and J dropped 6 bases, with 8 bases sitting between them. CDR3 length: 12 residues. The CDR3 DNA sequence: TGTGCCAGCTCACCCCCGTCCCCTGAAGCTTTCTTT. Residues: CASSPPSPEAFF.

The genes are TRBV29-1 and TRBJ1-3; D is possibly TRBD1 (6 bases). The CDR3 covers 15 residues. The germline V gene encodes CDR1 SQVTM and CDR2 ANQGSEA. With 8 bases removed from V and 2 bases from J, the gap between germline ends came to 19 bases. The CDR3 DNA reads TGCAGCACCACTGTGGGGGGGCCTACTGGAAACACCATATATTTT. Translation gives CSTTVGGPTGNTIYF.

The chain joins TRBV7-9 to TRBJ1-2; TRBD1 aligns across 7 bases. Germline trimming cut 6 bases from V and 6 bases from J; bases unmatched to any gene: 7. This CDR3 region has 13 residues. Germline V gives CDR1 SEHNR, CDR2 FQNEAQ (reference sequence). The CDR3 nucleotides are TGTGCCAGCAGGACTAATACAGGGGATGGCTACACCTTC. Translated, it gives CASRTNTGDGYTF.

The rearrangement uses TRBV29-1 and TRBJ2-1, with 9 nucleotides matching TRBD1. Germline assignment: CDR1 SQVTM and CDR2 ANQGSEA. V gave up 5 bases and J gave up 6 bases; unmatched junction bases: 5. The CDR3 length is 13 residues. Here the CDR3 DNA reads TGCAGCGTTTGGACAGGGGATGGCAATGAGCAGTTCTTC. Translating gives CSVWTGDGNEQFF.

This chain links TRBV7-9 with TRBJ1-2; 11 bases agree with TRBD1. This CDR3 is built from 15 residues. The V segment lost 5 bases and the J segment 4 bases; nucleotides outside the gene matches: 6. In germline, CDR1 is SEHNR, CDR2 FQNEAQ (reference sequence). As DNA, the CDR3 is TGTGCCAGCAGCCGTCCCGGGACAGGGGGCTATGGCTACACCTTC. It specifies CASSRPGTGGYGYTF.

The chain recombines TRBV6-5 with TRBJ2-3, with TRBD1 identical over 8 bases. This CDR3 has 16 amino acids. V shed 0 bases, J shed 4 bases, and the junction held 6 bases outside the gene matches. Germline CDR1 MNHEY, CDR2 SVGAGI. Here the CDR3 DNA reads TGTGCCAGCAGTTACTCGATAGGACAGGGACCAGATACGCAGTATTTT. Protein: CASSYSIGQGPDTQYF.

The chain carries TRBV6-5 and TRBJ2-2; 14 bases match TRBD2. Losses at the gene ends were 4 bases for V and 7 bases for J; bases not matched to a gene: 5. The CDR3 extends over 16 amino acids. Germline V gene sequence: CDR1 MNHEY, CDR2 SVGAGI. The CDR3 DNA follows: TGTGCCAGCAGTTGGGGACTAGCGGGGGCTGGCGGGGAGCTGTTTTTT. Translated: CASSWGLAGAGGELFF.

The rearrangement joins TRBV27 to TRBJ1-3; D is possibly TRBD1 (5 bases). This CDR3 has 16 amino acids. Between the trimmed V and J ends, which lost 0 bases and 3 bases, there was a span of 12 bases. The germline gives CDR1 MNHEY, CDR2 SMNVEV (reference sequence). Here the CDR3 reads CASSLSGGRDGNTIYF. The CDR3, as DNA: TGTGCCAGCAGTTTATCGGGAGGCAGGGATGGAAACACCATATATTTT.

CDR3 sequence (DNA): TGTGCCATCAGTGAGGCGGGCTATGGCTACACCTTC. This gives the protein CAISEAGYGYTF. This chain joins TRBV10-3 and TRBJ1-2; no clear D. V shed 2 bases and J shed 4 bases, with 5 bases lying between them. The CDR3 runs 12 residues. Germline CDR1 ENHRY, CDR2 SYGVKD.

The genes are TRBV7-9 and TRBJ2-5, with 8 bases that match TRBD2. V gave up 3 bases and J gave up 1 base; unmatched junction bases: 1. The CDR3 consists of 14 residues. The germline V gene encodes CDR1 SEHNR and CDR2 FQNEAQ (reference sequence). The CDR3: CASSFTSGQETQYF. CDR3 DNA: TGTGCCAGCAGCTTTACTAGCGGCCAAGAGACCCAGTACTTC.

This chain's CDR3 is CASSSKPPIGDGYTF. CDR3 coding DNA: TGTGCCAGCAGCTCTAAACCTCCGATCGGGGATGGCTACACCTTC. The rearrangement joins TRBV7-9 to TRBJ1-2, with D hard to call. The CDR3 extends over 15 amino acids. Per the germline V gene, CDR1 is SEHNR and CDR2 is FQNEAQ (reference sequence). The V gene lost 4 bases and the J gene lost 6 bases, with 18 bases spanning the gap.

CDR3 nucleotide sequence: TGTGCCAGCAGCACGGGACTAGCGGGGGGCAGTGGAGAGACCCAGTACTTC. Translating gives CASSTGLAGGSGETQYF. The rearrangement uses TRBV9 and TRBJ2-5; 15 nucleotides line up with TRBD2. Trimming cost V 4 bases and J 4 bases; bases outside gene matches: 8. CDR3 size: 17 residues. In germline, CDR1 is SGDLS, CDR2 YYNGEE.

This chain links TRBV6-5 with TRBJ2-5, with 12 bases lining up with TRBD2. There are 15 residues in the CDR3. Germline V gene lookup returns CDR1 MNHEY and CDR2 SVGAGI. V lost 6 bases and J lost 3; bases outside the gene matches: 5. CDR3 sequence (DNA): TGTGCCAGCAGAGGACTAGCGGGGATTGAAGAGACCCAGTACTTC. Amino acid sequence: CASRGLAGIEETQYF.

V and J are TRBV2 and TRBJ1-4; D might be TRBD1 (6 bases). The length of the CDR3 is 14 residues. Germline V CDR1 and CDR2: SNHLY, FYNNEI. Deletions cut 4 bases from V and 5 bases from J, with 11 bases between. Here the CDR3 reads CASSGRGRNEKLFF. The CDR3 region has the DNA TGTGCCAGCAGTGGCAGGGGCCGGAATGAAAAACTGTTTTTT.

V and J are TRBV28 and TRBJ1-2; no definite D call. From germline, CDR1 is MDHEN and CDR2 SYDVKM. The CDR3 sequence is 10 residues long. The CDR3: CASFSYGYTF. Here the CDR3 DNA reads TGTGCTTCGTTTAGTTATGGCTACACCTTC.

V and J are TRBV6-4 and TRBJ2-1; 8 bases match TRBD2. Losses at the gene ends were 6 bases for V and 9 bases for J; bases not matched to a gene: 10. The germline V gene has CDR1 MRHNA and CDR2 SNTAGT. The CDR3 has 14 residues. The CDR3 bases are TGTGCCAGCAGCTTGGGACGGGGGGGCACTGAGCAGTTCTTC. This sequence encodes CASSLGRGGTEQFF.

The chain recombines TRBV29-1 with TRBJ2-7; TRBD1 matches 7 bases. Germline CDR1 reads SQVTM; CDR2 reads ANQGSEA. J lost 4 bases, V lost 6 bases, and 6 bases had no gene match. The CDR3 sequence is 12 residues long. CDR3 bases: TGCAGCGTGAAGACAGGGTGGTACGAGCAGTACTTC. The encoded protein is CSVKTGWYEQYF.

The chain joins TRBV9 to TRBJ2-7, with D perhaps matching TRBD2 (5 bases). Germline lookup yields CDR1 SGDLS and CDR2 YYNGEE. The V gene lost 3 bases and the J gene lost 6 bases, with 13 bases spanning the gap. CDR3 length: 13 amino acids. The CDR3 DNA reads as TGTGCCAGCAGCGCCCGGGGTCGTGGCGAGCAGTACTTC. Amino acid sequence: CASSARGRGEQYF.

V and J are TRBV7-8 and TRBJ1-2, with 7 nucleotides matching TRBD1. Per the germline V gene, CDR1 is SGHVS and CDR2 is FQNEAQ. The ends lost 3 bases at V and 8 bases at J; junction bases unmatched: 9. The CDR3 length is 14 residues. This CDR3 reads CASSLAGTDMGYTF. DNA of the CDR3: TGTGCCAGCAGCTTGGCCGGGACAGACATGGGCTACACCTTC.

CDR3 region: CASSQDHGTTNTGELFF. The CDR3 DNA is TGTGCCAGCAGCCAAGATCACGGGACAACGAACACCGGGGAGCTGTTTTTT. V is TRBV4-2 and J is TRBJ2-2; D possibly corresponds to TRBD1 (6 bases). The CDR3 extends over 17 amino acids. The V end was cut by 0 bases, the J end by 0 bases, with 11 bases between. CDR1 LGHNA and CDR2 YNFKEQ come from the germline V gene.

The V call is TRBV6-5, the J call TRBJ2-5; D not certain. CDR1 MNHEY and CDR2 SVGAGI come from the germline V gene. The ends were cut back, 0 bases at V and 5 bases at J, with 13 bases in the middle. This CDR3 has 15 amino acids. The CDR3: CASSYSRVSRETQYF. DNA for the CDR3: TGTGCCAGCAGTTACTCCCGGGTATCGCGGGAGACCCAGTACTTC.

CDR3 sequence reads: CASSGFGRDSYEQYF. The CDR3 bases are TGTGCCAGCTCCGGGTTCGGCAGGGATTCTTACGAGCAGTACTTC. The chain carries TRBV2 and TRBJ2-7; the D gene is possibly TRBD1 (5 bases). The CDR3 is 15 amino acids. CDR1 and CDR2 from the germline V gene are SNHLY and FYNNEI. V gave up 8 bases and J gave up 4 bases, with 21 bases separating them.

The V call is TRBV5-4, the J call TRBJ1-4; tentative D call: TRBD1 (6 bases). Deletions cut 4 bases from V and 0 bases from J, with 10 bases between. This CDR3 contains 15 residues. The germline gives CDR1 SGHNT, CDR2 YYREEE (reference sequence). The CDR3: CASSRDTATNEKLFF. The CDR3 DNA reads TGTGCCAGCAGCAGGGACACTGCAACTAATGAAAAACTGTTTTTT.